These 30 T cell receptor beta chains were sequenced from one sample in a study of identical twins. TCRdb redid the calling of the 5' RACE reads with MiXCR, one entry per CDR3 protein. This sample carries 200,000 to 250,000 distinct CDR3 sequences, more than 6.5% of them seen once, and the ten largest clones take 1.9%. The sample also formed part of further work on yellow fever vaccine responses in identical twins.

Sequencing was carried out using memory (CD45RO+) T cells sorted from blood. The source of these receptors is a young woman in good health.

The chain joins TRBV19 to TRBJ2-2, with D unresolved. V gave up 4 bases and J gave up 0 bases, with 9 bases separating them. CDR3 length equals 15 residues. Germline V gene sequence: CDR1 LNHDA, CDR2 SQIVND (reference sequence). The CDR3 loop is CASSKGESNTGELFF. The CDR3 DNA reads TGTGCCAGTAGTAAGGGCGAATCGAACACCGGGGAGCTGTTTTTT.

This clonotype came up many times. CDR3 amino acids: CASSLGAPWSSYEQYF. CDR3 in DNA: TGTGCCAGCAGCTTGGGTGCCCCATGGAGCTCCTACGAGCAGTACTTC. The chain has TRBV5-5 and TRBJ2-7; no reliable D call. Deletions cut 0 bases from V and 0 bases from J, with 13 bases between. The CDR3 spans 16 residues. Germline V CDR1 and CDR2: SGHKS, YYEKEE (reference sequence).

This chain links TRBV20-1 with TRBJ2-5, with D maybe TRBD2 (6 bases). V lost 6 bases, J lost 0 bases, and 17 bases lay in between. Germline CDR1 reads DFQATT; CDR2 reads SNEGSKA (reference sequence). The CDR3 consists of 15 residues. The CDR3 nucleotides read TGCAGTGCCGTTATTGGCGGGGCCAACCAAGAGACCCAGTACTTC. Translation: CSAVIGGANQETQYF.

There are a few counts of this clonotype. The V and J genes are TRBV15 and TRBJ2-7; 9 positions match TRBD2. The CDR3 contains 16 residues. The germline gives CDR1 LNHNV, CDR2 YYDKDF (reference sequence). Losses at the gene ends were 4 bases for V and 4 bases for J; bases not matched to a gene: 11. DNA of the CDR3: TGTGCCACCAGCACCGAGACTAGCGGAAGCCGGTACGAGCAGTACTTC. It encodes CATSTETSGSRYEQYF.

This clonotype was detected a few times. V gene TRBV9 combines with J gene TRBJ1-5; tentative D call: TRBD1 (5 bases). Germline V CDR1 and CDR2: SGDLS, YYNGEE. Trimming shortened V by 3 bases and J by 9 bases, and 13 bases separated the two germline ends. The CDR3 loop spans 13 amino acids. CDR3 sequence (DNA): TGTGCCAGCAGCGCCGACAGCGGGGTGCCCCAGCATTTT. Its translation: CASSADSGVPQHF.

This clonotype was recorded many times. The chain joins TRBV7-2 to TRBJ2-4, with a tentative D call TRBD2 (5 bases). Deletions cut 1 base from V and 8 bases from J, with 12 bases between. Germline values: CDR1 SGHTA, CDR2 FQGNSA. The CDR3 extends over 14 amino acids. In DNA, the CDR3 is TGTGCCAGCAGCTTAGGCCGTACTAGGGACATTCAGTACTTC. Translated: CASSLGRTRDIQYF. The complete variable domain, with remaining parts taken from reference TRBV7-2 and TRBJ2-4, reads GAGVSQSPSNKVTEKGKDVELRCDPISGHTALYWYRQSLGQGLEFLIYFQGNSAPDKSGLPSDRFSAERTGGSVSTLTIQRTQQEDSAVYLCASSLGRTRDIQYFGAGTRLSVL.

The sample holds a few counts of this clonotype. This sequence joins TRBV15 and TRBJ2-7; D gene unclear. V lost 0 bases to trimming and J lost 4 bases, with 7 bases between them. Germline V CDR1 and CDR2: LNHNV, YYDKDF (reference sequence). CDR3 length: 13 residues. CDR3 region: CATSRDFNYEQYF. The CDR3 DNA is TGTGCCACCAGCAGAGATTTTAATTACGAGCAGTACTTC.

The table lists this clonotype with many counts. The rearrangement uses TRBV24-1 and TRBJ1-1; possibly TRBD1 for D (6 bases). The germline V gene has CDR1 KGHDR and CDR2 SFDVKD. V lost 8 bases, J lost 4 bases, and 13 bases lay in between. The CDR3 extends over 13 amino acids. The DNA for the CDR3 is TGTGCCACCACGGCAGGGGAGGCCACTGAAGCTTTCTTT. Protein sequence: CATTAGEATEAFF.

This clonotype showed up just a few times. This chain joins TRBV12-3 or TRBV12-4 and TRBJ2-1; 7 nucleotides line up with TRBD2. Unmatched junction bases numbered 7, after V lost 3 bases and J lost 2 bases. The CDR3 totals 16 residues. The CDR3 loop reads CASSFVGGSTYNEQFF. The DNA of the CDR3 is TGTGCCAGCAGTTTTGTCGGGGGGTCTACCTACAATGAGCAGTTCTTC.

This clonotype showed up just a few times. The V and J genes are TRBV7-9 and TRBJ2-7, with 7 bases lining up with TRBD2. Germline V gives CDR1 SEHNR, CDR2 FQNEAQ (reference sequence). This CDR3 contains 14 residues. J lost 3 bases, V lost 5 bases, and 7 bases had no gene match. This CDR3 is CASSPAGEIYEQYF. The CDR3 coding sequence is TGTGCCAGCAGCCCGGCGGGAGAGATCTACGAGCAGTACTTC.

This clonotype has a handful of counts. The chain uses TRBV20-1 and TRBJ1-5; a weak D match, TRBD1 (6 bases). Trimming shortened V by 0 bases and J by 1 base, and 13 bases separated the two germline ends. The CDR3 is 16 amino acids. The germline V gene encodes CDR1 DFQATT and CDR2 SNEGSKA (reference sequence). The CDR3 DNA reads TGCAGTGCTAGAGATACGGGGGCAAGGAGCAATCAGCCCCAGCATTTT. Amino acid sequence: CSARDTGARSNQPQHF.

This clonotype was seen a handful of times. V and J are TRBV5-1 and TRBJ2-3, with TRBD1 matching 7 bases. CDR3 length: 15 residues. Germline trimming cut 4 bases from V and 1 base from J; bases unmatched to any gene: 6. The germline CDR1 and CDR2 sequences are SGHRS and YFSETQ. CDR3 DNA: TGCGCCAGCAGCAATCTAGACAGGGGCACAGATACGCAGTATTTT. Translated, it gives CASSNLDRGTDTQYF.

This clonotype was counted many times. The chain recombines TRBV6-5 with TRBJ2-1; 10 nucleotides agree with TRBD1. V gave up 9 bases and J gave up 4 bases; unmatched junction bases: 9. Germline V gene lookup returns CDR1 MNHEY and CDR2 SVGAGI. The CDR3 sequence is 15 residues long. CDR3 in amino acids: CARYVDRGIYNEQFF. As DNA, the CDR3 is TGTGCCAGATATGTGGACAGGGGGATTTACAATGAGCAGTTCTTC.

J is TRBJ1-4 and V is TRBV5-1; the D is unclear. The CDR3 sequence is 15 residues long. Trimming stripped 4 bases from V and 11 bases from J, with 21 bases between. CDR1 SGHRS and CDR2 YFSETQ come from the germline V gene. The CDR3 bases are TGCGCCAGCAGCCCGGACCGGGCGAAAAGGCAGAAACTGTTTTTT. Amino acids: CASSPDRAKRQKLFF.

The genes are TRBV20-1 and TRBJ2-1; TRBD2 aligns across 15 bases. Germline V gene sequence: CDR1 DFQATT, CDR2 SNEGSKA (reference sequence). Trimming took 3 bases from V and 7 from J; bases not matched to a gene: 13. The CDR3 has 18 residues. CDR3 DNA sequence: TGCAGTGCTAGGGGACTAGCGGGAGGTCCCCGACTAGAGAATGAGCAGTTCTTC. It yields the protein CSARGLAGGPRLENEQFF.

This clonotype was recorded at least ten times. The chain couples TRBV7-8 to TRBJ1-4, with a possible D match to TRBD1 (6 bases). The germline CDR1 and CDR2 sequences are SGHVS and FQNEAQ. Trimming stripped 3 bases from V and 5 bases from J, with 13 bases between. The CDR3 runs 15 residues. CDR3 sequence reads: CASSFQTGRNEKLFF. The CDR3 region has the DNA TGTGCCAGCAGCTTCCAGACAGGCCGCAATGAAAAACTGTTTTTT.

This clonotype was found many times. The gene calls are TRBV12-3 or TRBV12-4 and TRBJ1-5, with D unresolved. This CDR3 region has 12 residues. Trimming left V 3 bases short and J 6 bases short, with 6 bases between. As DNA, the CDR3 is TGTGCCAGCAGTTTTTCCCTTCAGCCCCAGCATTTT. Its translation: CASSFSLQPQHF.

This clonotype was picked up a small number of times. The V gene is TRBV5-5, the J gene TRBJ1-5, with D perhaps matching TRBD1 (6 bases). Germline V gene data show CDR1 as SGHKS and CDR2 as YYEKEE (reference sequence). The CDR3 totals 15 residues. Trimming pared 1 base from V and 4 bases from J, leaving 12 bases between. CDR3 sequence reads: CASSLSGARNQPQHF. DNA of the CDR3: TGTGCCAGCAGCTTGTCGGGGGCACGAAATCAGCCCCAGCATTTT.

The J gene is TRBJ2-7, the V gene TRBV12-3 or TRBV12-4; weak D call: TRBD2 (6 bases). The length of the CDR3 is 16 residues. The V end lost 5 bases, the J end lost 2 bases, and 19 bases lay between the germline ends. CDR3 in amino acids: CASSRAGGRGTYEQYF. CDR3 coding DNA: TGTGCCAGCAGTCGGGCGGGCGGTCGGGGGACCTACGAGCAGTACTTC.

This clonotype has ten or more counts. The CDR3: CSVEKDRDYEQYF. The CDR3 DNA reads as TGCAGCGTTGAGAAGGACCGAGACTACGAGCAGTACTTC. This rearrangement joins TRBV29-1 to TRBJ2-7; D unresolved. The CDR3 consists of 13 residues. V was trimmed by 3 bases and J by 3 bases, leaving 12 bases between them. Germline V gene data show CDR1 as SQVTM and CDR2 as ANQGSEA.

This clonotype appeared a few times. The chain is built from TRBV29-1 and TRBJ2-1; weak D call: TRBD2 (7 bases). The CDR3 extends over 12 amino acids. The V end was cut by 8 bases, the J end by 7 bases, with 15 bases between. Per germline, CDR1 SQVTM and CDR2 ANQGSEA. CDR3 protein: CSTKGGANEQFF. The CDR3 bases are TGCAGCACCAAGGGGGGGGCTAATGAGCAGTTCTTC.

This clonotype was detected ten times or more. The genes are TRBV29-1 and TRBJ2-7; no clear D. V dropped 6 bases and J dropped 4 bases, with 16 bases sitting between them. The CDR3 covers 13 residues. Germline V gene lookup returns CDR1 SQVTM and CDR2 ANQGSEA. Written as DNA, the CDR3 is TGCAGCGTCCGAGGTCTGGGGAATTACGAGCAGTACTTC. This codes for CSVRGLGNYEQYF.

The chain has TRBV12-3 or TRBV12-4 and TRBJ1-1, with 11 bases lining up with TRBD1. The CDR3 contains 16 residues. The junction had 6 bases not matched to a gene; V was cut back by 5 bases and J by 1 base. The CDR3 sequence is CASSLGTGGGNTEAFF. The CDR3 DNA sequence: TGTGCCAGCAGTCTCGGGACAGGGGGGGGGAACACTGAAGCTTTCTTT.

The CDR3 region is CASSPSRVLDEQFF. The CDR3 nucleotides are TGTGCCAGCAGCCCGAGCCGCGTTTTGGATGAGCAGTTCTTC. The rearrangement links TRBV14 to TRBJ2-1; D uncertain. V dropped 4 bases and J dropped 8 bases, with 15 bases sitting between them. The CDR3 covers 14 residues. Germline V lookup: CDR1 SGHDN, CDR2 FVKESK.

At least ten counts were recorded for this clonotype. The rearrangement links TRBV3-1 to TRBJ2-4; D may correspond to TRBD1 or TRBD2 (7 bases each). The CDR3 spans 17 residues. Germline V lookup: CDR1 LGHDT, CDR2 YNNKEL (reference sequence). Trimming pared 1 base from V and 3 bases from J, leaving 16 bases between. CDR3 loop: CASSQVREGAIKNIQYF. The CDR3, as DNA: TGTGCCAGCAGCCAAGTAAGGGAGGGGGCAATCAAAAACATTCAGTACTTC.

The V and J genes are TRBV5-1 and TRBJ2-1; D may match TRBD1 or TRBD2 (5 bases each). V dropped 3 bases and J dropped 6 bases, with 28 bases sitting between them. CDR3 length: 19 amino acids. Germline V lookup: CDR1 SGHRS, CDR2 YFSETQ. CDR3 loop: CASSSLIPTGPAGLNEQFF. In DNA form, the CDR3 reads TGCGCCAGCAGCTCATTAATACCCACGGGACCGGCAGGGCTCAATGAGCAGTTCTTC. The variable domain in full, completed from reference TRBV5-1 and TRBJ2-1, reads KAGVTQTPRYLIKTRGQQVTLSCSPISGHRSVSWYQQTPGQGLQFLFEYFSETQRNKGNFPGRFSGRQFSNSRSEMNVSTLELGDSALYLCASSSLIPTGPAGLNEQFFGPGTRLTVL.

This clonotype was detected a few times. The V gene is TRBV4-3, the J gene TRBJ2-3; D possibly corresponds to TRBD2 (5 bases). The CDR3 totals 17 residues. Trimming shortened V by 0 bases and J by 4 bases, and 17 bases separated the two germline ends. CDR1 is LGHNA and CDR2 is YSLEER in the germline V gene. CDR3 in DNA: TGCGCCAGCAGCCAAGAGTTGTACGGGATCCGCGCAGATACGCAGTATTTT. Amino acids: CASSQELYGIRADTQYF.

This chain uses TRBV5-1 with TRBJ2-5; D is possibly TRBD1 (6 bases). The germline V gene has CDR1 SGHRS and CDR2 YFSETQ. Between the trimmed V and J ends, which lost 4 bases and 5 bases, there was a span of 18 bases. The CDR3 loop spans 15 amino acids. DNA for the CDR3: TGCGCCAGCAGCCTCATGACAGGAGGTTCGGAGACCCAGTACTTC. It yields the protein CASSLMTGGSETQYF.

This clonotype has a count of ten or more. This chain uses TRBV29-1 with TRBJ1-1; D might be TRBD1 (5 bases). The V gene's germline CDR1 is SQVTM and CDR2 ANQGSEA. This CDR3 spans 12 amino acids. V was pared by 3 bases and J by 6 bases, with 11 bases between. DNA for the CDR3: TGCAGCGTTGAGGTTGGCAGGGCTGAAGCTTTCTTT. Translating it yields CSVEVGRAEAFF.

This clonotype was seen only a few times. The rearrangement joins TRBV28 to TRBJ2-7, with 7 nucleotides matching TRBD2. The CDR3 extends over 12 amino acids. Germline trimming cut 8 bases from V and 1 base from J; bases unmatched to any gene: 2. Per germline, CDR1 MDHEN and CDR2 SYDVKM. CDR3 residues: CASGRESYEQYF. The DNA of the CDR3 is TGTGCCAGCGGGAGGGAGTCCTACGAGCAGTACTTC.